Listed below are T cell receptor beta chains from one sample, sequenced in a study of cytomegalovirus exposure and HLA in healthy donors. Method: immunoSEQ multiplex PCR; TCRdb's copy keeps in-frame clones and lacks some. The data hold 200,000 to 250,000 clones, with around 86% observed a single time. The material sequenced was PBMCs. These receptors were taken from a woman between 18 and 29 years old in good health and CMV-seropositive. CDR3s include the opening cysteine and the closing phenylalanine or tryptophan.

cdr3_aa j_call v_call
CASSGTTGHSYEQYF TRBJ2-7 TRBV25-1
CASSLLTSGADTQYF TRBJ2-3 TRBV27
CASSLGLGPYEQYF TRBJ2-7 TRBV4-1
CAWSEVAASYEQYF TRBJ2-7 TRBV30
CASSLSGTSVYNEQFF TRBJ2-1 TRBV27
CASSLRSGRAAGANVLTF TRBJ2-6 TRBV27
CASSSRSGTGQYF TRBJ2-5 TRBV5-1
CASRPVSGILYEQYF TRBJ2-7 TRBV11-2
CASSAFGGGPYEQYF TRBJ2-7 TRBV19
CASSPGYLLNEAFF TRBJ1-1 TRBV19
CAWSAGFQNEQYF TRBJ2-7 TRBV30
CASSLGTSSYEQYF TRBJ2-7 TRBV7-6
CASSLTGGYDTQYF TRBJ2-3 TRBV7-9
CAWTWTGGMNTEAFF TRBJ1-1 TRBV30
CASRRGGLEPQHF TRBJ1-5 TRBV7-8
CASSQEPNILASSYEQYF TRBJ2-7 TRBV4-2
CASSVVGLAGVFTGELFF TRBJ2-2 TRBV9
CASSLLTGDRQPQHF TRBJ1-5 TRBV28
CASSWGPRGDTF TRBJ1-2 TRBV6-1
CASSLAGEMYEQYF TRBJ2-7 TRBV5-1
CASSDGQGLFGNTIYF TRBJ1-3 TRBV11-3
CASSYGQGGNEKLFF TRBJ1-4 TRBV5-1
CASSQSLVWTYEQYF TRBJ2-7 TRBV11-2
CASSVGGLGLAGGLSGNEQFF TRBJ2-1 TRBV9
CASSLAGTGEEQYF TRBJ2-7 TRBV5-4
CASSLDDRLTGELFF TRBJ2-2 TRBV5-4
CASSLQGQQETQYF TRBJ2-5 TRBV7-3
CASSKTSADSYEQYF TRBJ2-7 TRBV6-6
CASIDNLNTEAFF TRBJ1-1 TRBV6-5
CASSLSGTGDGYTF TRBJ1-2 TRBV27
CASSLGQSYEQYF TRBJ2-7 TRBV19
CASSLSIYEQYF TRBJ2-7 TRBV18
CASSGGRARDEQFF TRBJ2-1 TRBV9
CASSFSGTRTDTQYF TRBJ2-3 TRBV25-1
CASSEQPGSGTEAFF TRBJ1-1 TRBV6-1
CASSTSVSSNQPQHF TRBJ1-5 TRBV6-5
CASSPPTVVGNTIYF TRBJ1-3 TRBV7-9
CASSHGTPYEQYF TRBJ2-7 TRBV28
CASSPLRGGAGGTEAFF TRBJ1-1 TRBV18
CASKIGNANEKLFF TRBJ1-4 TRBV6-5
CASIRQGSNQPQHF TRBJ1-5 TRBV28
CASSPLAISGREQYF TRBJ2-7 TRBV27
CASSQSSGGTEAFF TRBJ1-1 TRBV6-5
CAIRADRAHEQYF TRBJ2-7 TRBV10-3
CSVEGVGGKEYEQYF TRBJ2-7 TRBV29-1
CASSQEGAPSGNTIYF TRBJ1-3 TRBV4-1
CASSPESPYNEQFF TRBJ2-1 TRBV28
CASSLRGDYGYTF TRBJ1-2 TRBV5-5
CASSSNSGNYGYTF TRBJ1-2 TRBV6-5
CASSEWPLSGNTIYF TRBJ1-3 TRBV2
CASSPPNTDTQYF TRBJ2-3 TRBV9
CASSVEGNYGYTF TRBJ1-2 TRBV9
CASSYSTSGYNEQFF TRBJ2-1 TRBV6-5
CASSLPFNQPQHF TRBJ1-5 TRBV28